This T cell receptor (beta chain) was sequenced for a study of blood T cell repertoires in COVID-19. Clones were sequenced by immunoSEQ multiplex PCR, and TCRdb holds only the in-frame ones, with some missing. The sample lists more than 200,000 clones; about 90% were seen once. The age range of participants was 18 to 89 years, with residence in roughly 25 US areas. Assignments of participants to cohorts depended upon their own reported clinical history. The V gene end was trimmed by 6 bases and the J gene end by 0 bases; junction bases not matched to a gene: 4. The germline V gene has CDR1 SQVTM and CDR2 ANQGSEA. This CDR3 has 13 residues.

Specimen: PBMCs or T cells enriched from blood (not recorded which). The J gene is TRBJ1-1, the V gene TRBV29-1; 7 bases are shared with TRBD1. The source of this sequence is a man under 40 who had recovered from COVID-19. CDR3 loop: CSVGGQMNTEAFF. The CDR3 region has the DNA TGCAGCGTAGGGGGACAGATGAACACTGAAGCTTTCTTT.